This TCR beta chain was obtained from a study of identical twins. The study's findings and limits: Interpretation of the results relied on cross-sectional statistical analysis and not on following the same donors.

CDR3 length: 14 residues. Trimming removed 0 bases at V and 2 bases at J, with 8 bases between. Germline CDR1 LGHNA, CDR2 YSLEER. A universal primer site was incorporated via template switching, and the cDNA contained unique molecular identifiers. TCRdb re-analysed the 5' RACE reads in MiXCR, keeping a single row per CDR3 protein. The data hold 350,000 to 600,000 distinct CDR3 sequences, with more than 13% observed a single time. In this sample, this clonotype turned up a few times. What it binds is not known. These sequences were also reported in another study, on yellow fever vaccine responses in identical twins. That work states: As reported, the vaccine T cell response of twins seemed partly convergent and partly personalized.

The origin of this receptor is a woman in her late teens or twenties in good health. The chain is built from TRBV4-3 and TRBJ2-7; a weak D match, TRBD1 (5 bases). The sample consisted of CD4+ T cells sorted from blood. The chain's CDR3 is CASSQDQGPYEQYF. CDR3 coding DNA: TGCGCCAGCAGCCAAGACCAGGGTCCCTACGAGCAGTACTTC.